The rows below give T cell receptor beta chains drawn from one sample of a study of glioma-infiltrating T cells. TCRdb re-called the multiplex PCR reads with MiXCR, one entry per CDR3 protein. The profile covers roughly 120,000 distinct CDR3 sequences, with roughly 24% appearing a single time and approximately 14% taken by the ten largest. The sequenced sample consisted of glioma tissue, nonneoplastic brain tissue, or PBMCs (not recorded which). Receptors originate from a human donor with low-grade glioma or glioblastoma, undergoing nonglioma brain surgery, or in good health (not recorded which). Both conserved end residues are part of each CDR3. D genes are given only for firm matches. Clone size, where shown, is once, few, many, or a class for clones that have expanded.

d_call j_call clone_size v_call cdr3_aa cdr3_nt
. TRBJ2-3 many TRBV2 CASSELFSDTQYF TGTGCCAGCAGTGAGCTCTTCTCCGATACGCAGTATTTT
. TRBJ1-5 many TRBV6-6 CASSYSSSGGTQHF TGTGCCAGCAGTTACTCGTCATCAGGAGGGACCCAGCATTTT
. TRBJ1-5 many TRBV4-3 CASSQDEQTNQPQHF TGCGCCAGCAGCCAAGATGAACAGACTAATCAGCCCCAGCATTTT
TRBD2 TRBJ2-5 few TRBV29-1 CSVRSLGLAGGGQETQYF TGCAGCGTTCGCTCCCTGGGACTAGCGGGAGGTGGCCAAGAGACCCAGTACTTC
TRBD1 TRBJ2-5 few TRBV7-9 CASRPDRGEVQETQYF TGTGCCAGCAGGCCGGACAGGGGAGAGGTTCAAGAGACCCAGTACTTC
TRBD1 TRBJ2-7 many TRBV6-2/TRBV6-3 CASSYWDREHEQYF TGTGCCAGCAGTTACTGGGACAGGGAACACGAGCAGTACTTC
. TRBJ2-7 few TRBV12-5 CASGLDTQTEQYF TGTGCTAGTGGTTTGGATACCCAAACCGAGCAGTACTTC
TRBD2 TRBJ2-3 many TRBV2 CASSVRTSAPDTQYF TGTGCCAGCAGTGTAAGAACTAGCGCCCCAGATACGCAGTATTTT
TRBD2 TRBJ2-7 few TRBV27 CASSSQLAGKYEQYF TGTGCCAGCAGTTCACAACTAGCGGGAAAGTACGAGCAGTACTTC
. TRBJ1-2 few TRBV7-8 CASSPWTDGYGYTF TGTGCCAGCAGCCCATGGACGGACGGCTATGGCTACACCTTC
. TRBJ2-5 . TRBV18 CASSHNPPSPNQETQYF TGTGCCAGCTCACATAATCCCCCGTCCCCGAATCAAGAGACCCAGTACTTC
. TRBJ2-3 . TRBV7-3 CASSSQPGVADTQYF TGTGCCAGCAGCTCCCAACCAGGGGTTGCAGATACGCAGTATTTT
TRBD2 TRBJ2-1 many TRBV6-2/TRBV6-3 CASSYMISGSGHEQFF TGTGCCAGCAGTTACATGATTAGCGGGAGTGGCCATGAGCAGTTCTTC
TRBD2 TRBJ2-2 many TRBV12-3/TRBV12-4 CASSRTSGRLHTGELFF TGTGCCAGCAGCCGGACTAGCGGGAGGTTGCACACCGGGGAGCTGTTTTTT
. TRBJ2-2 many TRBV28 CASSLGPNTGELFF TGTGCCAGCAGTTTGGGACCAAACACCGGGGAGCTGTTTTTT
TRBD1 TRBJ1-4 many TRBV14 CASSQLDRVEKLFF TGTGCCAGCAGCCAGTTGGACAGGGTCGAAAAACTGTTTTTT
. TRBJ1-1 many TRBV7-6 CASSLVGENTEAFF TGTGCCAGCAGCTTAGTGGGGGAGAACACTGAAGCTTTCTTT
. TRBJ1-5 many TRBV9 CASSVGQNPHQPQHF TGTGCCAGCAGCGTAGGACAAAATCCCCATCAGCCCCAGCATTTT
TRBD1 TRBJ1-1 few TRBV5-1 CASSLGQGSLNTEAFF TGCGCCAGCAGCTTGGGACAGGGGAGCCTCAACACTGAAGCTTTCTTT
. TRBJ2-1 many TRBV14 CASSRPDAEQFF TGTGCCAGCAGCCGACCCGATGCGGAGCAGTTCTTC
TRBD2 TRBJ2-3 many TRBV6-1 CASSSLHSGSTDTQYF TGTGCCAGCAGTTCCCTCCATAGCGGGAGCACAGATACGCAGTATTTT
. TRBJ2-3 many TRBV2 CASSEFDLTDTQYF TGTGCCAGCAGTGAATTCGACCTAACAGATACGCAGTATTTT
. TRBJ2-3 many TRBV4-3 CASSQYPDADTQYF TGCGCCAGCAGCCAATATCCCGACGCGGATACGCAGTATTTT
. TRBJ2-1 many TRBV7-2 CASSLGRQTNNEQFF TGTGCCAGCAGCTTGGGGCGGCAGACTAACAATGAGCAGTTCTTC
TRBD2 TRBJ2-3 many TRBV3-1 CASSLLAGASDTQYF TGTGCCAGCAGCCTCTTAGCGGGAGCATCAGATACGCAGTATTTT
TRBD2 TRBJ2-2 many TRBV15 CATSRKASGRTGELFF TGTGCCACCAGCAGAAAGGCTAGCGGGAGGACCGGGGAGCTGTTTTTT
. TRBJ2-7 . TRBV12-3/TRBV12-4 CASSPPSVVRQYF TGTGCCAGCAGCCCTCCGAGCGTGGTGCGGCAGTACTTC
TRBD2 TRBJ2-3 many TRBV2 CASRPLVRTSGRTDTQYF TGTGCCAGCCGTCCGTTGGTTAGGACTAGCGGGAGGACAGATACGCAGTATTTT
TRBD1 TRBJ2-1 . TRBV14 CASSQKQGAANEQFF TGTGCCAGCAGCCAAAAACAGGGGGCGGCCAATGAGCAGTTCTTC
. TRBJ1-1 . TRBV29-1 CSVESPGKRMNTEAFF TGCAGCGTTGAATCGCCTGGGAAGCGTATGAACACTGAAGCTTTCTTT
TRBD1 TRBJ2-7 many TRBV6-1 CASTQTGGEQYF TGTGCCAGCACCCAAACAGGGGGCGAGCAGTACTTC
TRBD2 TRBJ2-3 . TRBV6-1 CATPSGRPPADTQCF TGTGCCACCCCTAGCGGGAGGCCCCCCGCAGATACGCAGTGTTTT
. TRBJ2-7 . TRBV4-1 CARRPAAGPLSAPSF TGCGCCCGCCGCCCCGCCGCGGGCCCGCTCTCCGCGCCGTCCTTC
. TRBJ2-4 few TRBV2 CASSAGILAKNIQYF TGTGCCAGCAGTGCGGGCATCCTAGCCAAAAACATTCAGTACTTC
. TRBJ2-7 . TRBV12-3/TRBV12-4 CASSPTGGGTYEQYF TGTGCCAGCAGTCCCACGGGGGGCGGAACCTACGAGCAGTACTTC
TRBD1 TRBJ2-3 many TRBV24-1 CATSDQDRDRNTQYF TGTGCCACCAGTGACCAGGACAGGGACCGAAATACGCAGTATTTT
. TRBJ2-3 many TRBV24-1 CATRDSTDTQYF TGTGCCACCAGGGACAGCACAGATACGCAGTATTTT
. TRBJ1-5 many TRBV4-1 CASSQELGRENQPQHF TGCGCCAGCAGCCAAGAGCTCGGCAGGGAGAATCAGCCCCAGCATTTT
. TRBJ1-2 . TRBV11-2 CASSLALSLPGYTF TGTGCCAGCAGCTTAGCTTTGTCACTACCGGGCTACACCTTC
. TRBJ2-1 many TRBV12-5 CASGLAPSGRFYNEQFF TGTGCTAGTGGTTTGGCACCATCCGGAAGGTTCTACAATGAGCAGTTCTTC
. TRBJ2-6 . TRBV3-1 CASSQVQGKPGANVLTF TGTGCCAGCAGCCAAGTCCAGGGAAAGCCCGGGGCCAACGTCCTGACTTTC
. TRBJ2-1 many TRBV3-1 CASSQDGETYNEQFF TGTGCCAGCAGCCAAGATGGGGAGACCTACAATGAGCAGTTCTTC
. TRBJ2-3 . TRBV5-5 CASSLSLASPDTQYF TGTGCCAGCAGCTTGTCCCTAGCGAGTCCAGATACGCAGTATTTT
. TRBJ2-1 . TRBV12-3/TRBV12-4 CASSLIGEQFF TGTGCCAGCAGTTTAATAGGTGAGCAGTTCTTC
TRBD1 TRBJ2-5 few TRBV10-3 CAISKGQQETQYF TGTGCCATCAGTAAGGGACAGCAAGAGACCCAGTACTTC
TRBD1 TRBJ2-5 many TRBV27 CASSLGVTGGPGETQYF TGTGCCAGCAGTTTGGGGGTGACAGGGGGCCCGGGAGAGACCCAGTACTTC
. TRBJ2-3 many TRBV4-1 CASSQDRGTGTDTQYF TGCGCCAGCAGCCAAGATCGAGGGACTGGCACAGATACGCAGTATTTT
TRBD2 TRBJ2-1 many TRBV4-2 CASSQGRLAGGGDNEQFF TGTGCCAGCAGCCAAGGAAGACTAGCGGGAGGCGGGGACAATGAGCAGTTCTTC
. TRBJ1-1 many TRBV14 CASSRTMSTEAFF TGTGCCAGCAGCCGAACTATGAGCACTGAAGCTTTCTTT
. TRBJ2-7 many TRBV27 CASSTRPGAAYEQYF TGTGCCAGCAGTACCCGCCCGGGCGCGGCCTACGAGCAGTACTTC
. TRBJ1-1 many TRBV28 CASSLDERRAFF TGTGCCAGCAGTTTAGATGAAAGGAGAGCTTTCTTT
TRBD2 TRBJ2-7 many TRBV4-2 CASSQESETSETYEQYF TGTGCCAGCAGCCAAGAAAGTGAGACTAGCGAGACCTACGAGCAGTACTTC
. TRBJ2-3 few TRBV5-4 CASSLSRRDGTDTQYF TGTGCCAGCAGCTTGTCCCGGCGGGATGGCACAGATACGCAGTATTTT
. TRBJ2-7 . TRBV12-3/TRBV12-4 CASSLRPVYEQYF TGTGCCAGCAGTTTGCGGCCTGTCTACGAGCAGTACTTC
TRBD2 TRBJ2-1 many TRBV4-2 CASSPYGGSYNEQFF TGTGCCAGCAGCCCGTACGGGGGGTCCTACAATGAGCAGTTCTTC